These 8 T cell receptor beta chains originate from one sample sequenced in a study of T cell changes during pregnancy in multiple sclerosis. The assay was immunoSEQ multiplex PCR, and TCRdb's table has in-frame clones only and misses some. Of around 54,000 clones in the sample, about 90% were seen once. The source material was CD4+ T cells from peripheral blood mononuclear cells, sampled after pregnancy. Source of these receptors: a female donor in good health, enrolled as a control in a pregnancy study.

V usage is TRBV25-1 and J usage is TRBJ1-1; 9 bases match TRBD1. J was trimmed by 6 bases and V by 4 bases; bases with no gene match: 6. The germline V gene has CDR1 MGHDK and CDR2 SYGVNS. This CDR3 contains 14 residues. The DNA of the CDR3 is TGTGCCAGCAGTGTCCTGGGACAGGGCGCTGAAGCTTTCTTT. Translated, it gives CASSVLGQGAEAFF.

The chain has TRBV10-1 and TRBJ2-5; 8 bases line up with TRBD2. The CDR3 spans 15 residues. V was pared by 3 bases and J by 5 bases, with 8 bases of the junction left unmatched. Per the germline V gene, CDR1 is WNHNN and CDR2 is SYGVQD (reference sequence). CDR3 amino acids: CASSESGTRPETQYF. The DNA of the CDR3 is TGCGCCAGCAGTGAAAGCGGGACTAGACCGGAGACCCAGTACTTC.

The V call is TRBV14, the J call TRBJ2-7; D perhaps matches TRBD2 (6 bases). The CDR3 spans 15 residues. Germline CDR1 SGHDN, CDR2 FVKESK. The V gene lost 6 bases and the J gene lost 3 bases, with 18 bases spanning the gap. CDR3 sequence reads: CASRLNGGGNYEQYF. Written as DNA, the CDR3 is TGTGCCAGCAGACTTAACGGGGGTGGTAACTACGAGCAGTACTTC.

The chain combines TRBV6-1 with TRBJ2-7, with D possibly TRBD1 on 5 matching bases. Trimming took off 8 bases at V and 7 bases at J, with 15 bases between the two ends. The CDR3 length is 12 residues. The germline V gene encodes CDR1 MNHNS and CDR2 SASEGT. The chain's CDR3 is CASGLGPGEQYF. CDR3 sequence (DNA): TGTGCCAGCGGATTAGGGCCAGGGGAGCAGTACTTC.

The chain carries TRBV27 and TRBJ2-7; D is perhaps TRBD2 (5 bases). The germline V and J ends were trimmed by 5 bases and 7 bases, with 15 bases remaining between them. The germline V gene has CDR1 MNHEY and CDR2 SMNVEV (reference sequence). The CDR3 consists of 13 residues. CDR3 nucleotides: TGTGCCAGCAGTCGTGTGCGGGTGGGGGAGCAGTACTTC. It yields the protein CASSRVRVGEQYF.

The chain employs TRBV7-9 and TRBJ2-3; 8 bases fit TRBD2. Per germline, CDR1 SEHNR and CDR2 FQNEAQ (reference sequence). The J segment lost 2 bases and the V segment lost 4 bases, leaving 11 bases of the junction unmatched. The CDR3 runs to 17 residues. The CDR3 nucleotides read TGTGCCAGCAGCTATAGGGTGGCGGGGGGACACACAGATACGCAGTATTTT. It codes for CASSYRVAGGHTDTQYF.

This chain joins TRBV13 and TRBJ2-7, with 11 bases lining up with TRBD2. J gave up 7 bases and V 1 base, and 12 bases lay outside the gene matches. Germline CDR1 PRHDT, CDR2 FYEKMQ (reference sequence). CDR3 length: 17 residues. The CDR3: CASSLAASGRQGSEQYF. The CDR3 region has the DNA TGTGCCAGCAGCTTAGCGGCTAGCGGGAGGCAGGGGAGTGAGCAGTACTTC.

The count of this clone is one. This chain connects TRBV7-9 to TRBJ2-1, with 11 bases aligning to TRBD2. The CDR3 covers 16 residues. CDR1 and CDR2 (germline): SEHNR, FQNEAQ (reference sequence). V was clipped by 5 bases and J by 4 bases; unmatched bases: 7. The CDR3 region has the DNA TGTGCCAGCAGCGTACGACTAGCGGGGTTTTACAATGAGCAGTTCTTC. It encodes CASSVRLAGFYNEQFF.